The present TCR beta chain was sequenced within a study of T cells in Graves' hyperthyroidism and ophthalmopathy. This clonotype showed up many times. Researchers amplified the TCR beta CDR3 regions from RNA transcripts. Researchers ran a first-round RT-PCR on the TCR CDR3 using the HTBI primer set. TCRdb re-derived calls from the multiplex PCR reads in MiXCR, one entry per CDR3 protein. This table has under 750,000 distinct CDR3 sequences, around 19% appearing once. V lost 1 base and J 4 bases, leaving 9 bases between the germline ends. CDR1 and CDR2 (germline): LGHDT, YNNKEL (reference sequence). This CDR3 is built from 14 residues.

Specimen: blood. The TCR was taken from a woman in her forties or fifties with Graves' hyperthyroidism that later progressed to Graves' ophthalmopathy. V gene TRBV3-1 combines with J gene TRBJ2-3; D call uncertain. CDR3 sequence (DNA): TGTGCCAGCAGCCAAGTCGAAAGGGCAGATACGCAGTATTTT. This gives the protein CASSQVERADTQYF.